This T cell receptor (beta chain) was captured by sequencing in a study of spatial heterogeneity in lung cancer. Time point: sample taken at primary tumor resection. In TCRdb, the 5' RACE reads were re-called with MiXCR into one record per CDR3 protein. The table includes roughly 9,000 distinct CDR3 sequences, around 6% detected once. This clonotype rates as medium-sized (0.01 to 0.1%). The antigen remains undetermined. This beta chain is an unintended read in a library built for alpha chains; its size means little. Study findings and constraints: Nonsynonymous mutation counts, ubiquitous and regional, were tracked by the respective counts of ubiquitous and regional expanded TCRs. The study found that expanded intratumoral alpha and beta TCR counts tracked tumor mutation counts.

Sequenced here: lung tumor tissue, sampled at surgery. This sequence was found in a male donor with early-stage non-small cell lung cancer.

CDR3 DNA: TGCAGTGCTAAGTTGCTCCGCCCGTCGGGGTACAATGAGCAGTTCTTC. The encoded protein is CSAKLLRPSGYNEQFF. The chain links TRBV20-1 to TRBJ2-1, with a possible D match to TRBD2 (5 bases). V was cut by 4 bases and J by 4 bases, with 20 bases left in between. The CDR3 extends over 16 amino acids. The germline CDR1 and CDR2 sequences are DFQATT and SNEGSKA (reference sequence).